Listed below are T cell receptor beta chains from one sample, sequenced in a study of radiotherapy plus CTLA-4 blockade in lung cancer. The protocol was immunoSEQ multiplex PCR, while the TCRdb copy is restricted to in-frame clones and leaves out a portion. The data hold 35,000 to 55,000 clones, with more than 70% observed a single time. Sequenced material: peripheral blood, taken from a patient treated with radiotherapy plus ipilimumab. The receptor set was obtained from a human donor with non-small cell lung cancer whose response to radiotherapy plus ipilimumab could not be evaluated. Each CDR3 is given with its conserved first and last residue. The order of the fields is J gene, clone size, V gene, D gene, CDR3 protein, CDR3 DNA. The D gene is left open where the match is weak. Part of the rows lack a size; the others show once, few, many or a class for expanded clones.

J gene: TRBJ2-7; clone size: -; V gene: TRBV25-1; D gene: -; CDR3 protein: CASSGPQWEQYF; CDR3 DNA: TGTGCCAGCAGTGGGCCACAGTGGGAGCAGTACTTC
J gene: TRBJ1-4; clone size: -; V gene: TRBV6-5; D gene: TRBD1; CDR3 protein: CASSQGQRLFF; CDR3 DNA: TGTGCCAGCAGTCAGGGACAGAGACTGTTTTTT
J gene: TRBJ2-2; clone size: -; V gene: TRBV7-9; D gene: TRBD1; CDR3 protein: CASSLPGGLTGELFF; CDR3 DNA: TGTGCCAGCAGCTTACCAGGGGGCCTCACCGGGGAGCTGTTTTTT
J gene: TRBJ2-7; clone size: -; V gene: TRBV7-2; D gene: TRBD2; CDR3 protein: CASSEGDYSYEQYF; CDR3 DNA: TGTGCCAGCAGCGAAGGGGACTACTCCTACGAGCAGTACTTC
J gene: TRBJ2-2; clone size: -; V gene: TRBV7-3; D gene: -; CDR3 protein: CASSLGGSTGELFF; CDR3 DNA: TGTGCCAGCAGCTTAGGGGGCAGCACCGGGGAGCTGTTTTTT
J gene: TRBJ2-7; clone size: -; V gene: TRBV11-2; D gene: TRBD2; CDR3 protein: CASSFIAGGLRLGEQYF; CDR3 DNA: TGTGCCAGCAGCTTCATAGCGGGGGGCCTACGCTTGGGCGAGCAGTACTTC
J gene: TRBJ2-5; clone size: -; V gene: TRBV19; D gene: -; CDR3 protein: CASSVSGGETQYF; CDR3 DNA: TGTGCCAGTAGTGTATCAGGGGGGGAGACCCAGTACTTC
J gene: TRBJ2-2; clone size: few; V gene: TRBV19; D gene: TRBD1; CDR3 protein: CASSMAWTGIGGELFF; CDR3 DNA: TGTGCCAGTAGTATGGCCTGGACAGGGATTGGCGGGGAGCTGTTTTTT
J gene: TRBJ2-2; clone size: -; V gene: TRBV27; D gene: -; CDR3 protein: CASSLSSPFIPYGSTGELFF; CDR3 DNA: TGTGCCAGCAGTTTATCTTCCCCCTTTATCCCCTACGGGAGCACCGGGGAGCTGTTTTTT
J gene: TRBJ2-2; clone size: -; V gene: TRBV7-8; D gene: TRBD2; CDR3 protein: CASSSRYAGVDTGELFF; CDR3 DNA: TGTGCCAGCAGCTCCCGATATGCGGGGGTGGACACCGGGGAGCTGTTTTTT
J gene: TRBJ2-7; clone size: -; V gene: TRBV14; D gene: TRBD2; CDR3 protein: CASSQAGLAGDYEQYF; CDR3 DNA: TGTGCCAGCAGCCAAGCAGGACTAGCGGGAGACTACGAACAGTACTTC
J gene: TRBJ1-2; clone size: -; V gene: TRBV5-1; D gene: TRBD1; CDR3 protein: CASRQGQSLANYGYTF; CDR3 DNA: TGCGCCAGCAGGCAGGGACAGTCATTAGCTAACTATGGCTACACCTTC
J gene: TRBJ2-1; clone size: -; V gene: TRBV4-2; D gene: TRBD1; CDR3 protein: CASSPRDRGYSSYNEQFF; CDR3 DNA: TGTGCCAGCAGCCCTCGGGACAGGGGGTATAGCTCCTACAATGAGCAGTTCTTC
J gene: TRBJ2-7; clone size: -; V gene: TRBV2; D gene: -; CDR3 protein: CASSYADEQYF; CDR3 DNA: TGTGCCAGCAGCTATGCGGACGAGCAGTACTTC
J gene: TRBJ1-1; clone size: few; V gene: TRBV10-3; D gene: -; CDR3 protein: CATSSAGETTEAFF; CDR3 DNA: TGTGCCACCTCTAGTGCGGGGGAGACCACTGAAGCTTTCTTT